The following is a T cell receptor beta chain sequence with its context. Its specificity is unknown. This specimen belongs to a study of regulatory T cells in long-lasting Graves disease. Overall study: The antithyroid drugs taken by newly diagnosed Graves' patients had been used for under 3 months.

The time point here: newly diagnosed GD, antithyroid drugs for less than 3 months. Isolated PBMC RNA provided the starting material for the TCR library. Study-wide results and caveats: TRBV28, TRBJ1-2 and TRBJ2-5 emerged as the favored segments in persistent disease. For persistent Graves' patients, TCR diversity was lower than for newly diagnosed ones.

Building of the TCR beta libraries involved iRepertoire HTBI primers and Arm-PCR of CDR3 regions. TCRdb passed the multiplex PCR reads through MiXCR, listing each CDR3 protein once. The sample gives roughly 410,000 distinct CDR3 sequences, about 15% of which show up once; about 8.2% is in the top ten. In germline, CDR1 is MRHNA, CDR2 SNTAGT. V lost 3 bases and J lost 4, with 13 bases in between. This CDR3 has 15 amino acids. These data also featured in a second study, about T cells in Graves' hyperthyroidism and ophthalmopathy. That work states: The primer set for the first-round RT-PCR of the TCR CDR3 was HTBI.

The V call is TRBV6-4, the J call TRBJ2-1; D is ambiguous. The sequencing used peripheral blood mononuclear cells (PBMCs), collected at new diagnosis, from a patient treated with antithyroid drugs. This clonotype was sampled from a woman aged 40 to 50 with Graves disease. This CDR3 reads CASSDGPSAYNEQFF. The CDR3 coding sequence is TGTGCCAGCAGTGATGGACCCTCAGCGTACAATGAGCAGTTCTTC.